This T cell receptor (beta chain) was observed in a study of cytomegalovirus exposure and HLA in healthy donors. Study results and caveats: V- and J-gene trimming of TCR beta was linked (in a later analysis) to a missense DCLRE1C variant.

As regards this clone: The target antigen is unknown.

PCR used 60 Vbeta primers and 13 Jbeta primers. Assay: immunoSEQ multiplex PCR; the TCRdb copy retains only in-frame clones and omits some. The sample data list over 100,000 clones. This TCR was recovered from a man in his forties in good health and CMV-seropositive. The sequenced sample consisted of PBMCs.

CDR3 loop: CASSPEASGINEQFF. CDR3 bases: TGTGCCAGCTCTCCGGAGGCTAGCGGGATTAATGAGCAGTTCTTC. The chain combines TRBV6-5 with TRBJ2-1, with 9 bases aligning to TRBD2. There are 15 residues in the CDR3. From germline, CDR1 is MNHEY and CDR2 SVGAGI. The V and J ends lost 8 bases and 7 bases, in that order; junction bases with no gene match: 12.